A selection of T cell receptor beta chains follows, all from one sample in a study of blood T cell repertoires in COVID-19. Generated by immunoSEQ multiplex PCR, the TCRdb table keeps only in-frame clones and is missing some. The table has more than 300,000 clones, 70% to 90% seen once; the top ten hold 3.5% to 5%. Sample: PBMCs or T cells enriched from blood (not recorded which). The source is a man aged 25 to 40 who had recovered from COVID-19. Both conserved end residues are part of each CDR3. D genes are given only for firm matches. Expanded clones are given a class, and other clones once, few, many or no size at all.

v_call: TRBV19; d_call: TRBD1; j_call: TRBJ1-1; cdr3_length: 14; clone_size: -; cdr3_aa: CASSWTGGGTEAFF; cdr3_nt: TGTGCCAGTAGTTGGACAGGGGGCGGGACTGAAGCTTTCTTT
v_call: TRBV28; d_call: TRBD2; j_call: TRBJ2-7; cdr3_length: 19; clone_size: -; cdr3_aa: CASSFRTSGGAPPTYEQYF; cdr3_nt: TGTGCCAGCAGTTTTCGGACTAGCGGGGGGGCCCCCCCGACTTACGAGCAGTACTTC
v_call: TRBV14; d_call: TRBD2; j_call: TRBJ2-3; cdr3_length: 19; clone_size: -; cdr3_aa: CASSQYRLAGGPSTDTQYF; cdr3_nt: TGTGCCAGCAGTCAGTACCGACTAGCGGGGGGTCCGAGCACAGATACGCAGTATTTT
v_call: TRBV3-1/TRBV3-2; d_call: -; j_call: TRBJ1-6; cdr3_length: 15; clone_size: -; cdr3_aa: CASSQKAGVNSPLHF; cdr3_nt: TGTGCCAGCAGCCAAAAAGCAGGGGTTAATTCACCCCTCCACTTT
v_call: TRBV7-7; d_call: TRBD1; j_call: TRBJ2-3; cdr3_length: 14; clone_size: -; cdr3_aa: CASSPTGSTDTQYF; cdr3_nt: TGTGCTAGCAGCCCGACAGGGTCCACAGATACGCAGTATTTT
v_call: TRBV24-1; d_call: -; j_call: TRBJ2-3; cdr3_length: 15; clone_size: -; cdr3_aa: CATSRKPRDTDTQYF; cdr3_nt: TGTGCCACCAGTCGAAAGCCGCGAGACACAGATACGCAGTATTTT
v_call: TRBV15; d_call: -; j_call: TRBJ2-5; cdr3_length: 15; clone_size: -; cdr3_aa: CATSTFAGSQETQYF; cdr3_nt: TGTGCCACCAGCACCTTCGCGGGGAGCCAAGAGACCCAGTACTTC
v_call: TRBV30; d_call: TRBD1; j_call: TRBJ1-2; cdr3_length: 13; clone_size: -; cdr3_aa: CAWTRTGAYGYTF; cdr3_nt: TGTGCCTGGACTAGGACAGGGGCCTATGGCTACACCTTC
v_call: TRBV5-4; d_call: -; j_call: TRBJ2-2; cdr3_length: 16; clone_size: -; cdr3_aa: CASSLDGQPNTGELFF; cdr3_nt: TGTGCCAGCAGCTTGGACGGACAGCCGAACACCGGGGAGCTGTTTTTT
v_call: TRBV9; d_call: -; j_call: TRBJ1-2; cdr3_length: 15; clone_size: -; cdr3_aa: CASSPSEGGVGGYTF; cdr3_nt: TGTGCCAGCAGCCCCAGCGAAGGGGGGGTGGGAGGCTACACCTTC
v_call: TRBV5-1; d_call: -; j_call: TRBJ2-7; cdr3_length: 15; clone_size: -; cdr3_aa: CASSSSAGTPYEQYF; cdr3_nt: TGCGCCAGCAGCTCGAGCGCGGGTACCCCCTACGAGCAGTACTTC
v_call: TRBV6-5; d_call: TRBD2; j_call: TRBJ2-1; cdr3_length: 15; clone_size: -; cdr3_aa: CASRASGAVYNEQFF; cdr3_nt: TGTGCCAGCAGAGCTAGCGGGGCCGTCTACAATGAGCAGTTCTTC
v_call: TRBV28; d_call: -; j_call: TRBJ2-1; cdr3_length: 16; clone_size: -; cdr3_aa: CASSFGGSYSYNEQFF; cdr3_nt: TGTGCCAGCAGTTTTGGGGGCTCCTACTCCTACAATGAGCAGTTCTTC
v_call: TRBV6-5; d_call: TRBD2; j_call: TRBJ2-7; cdr3_length: 15; clone_size: -; cdr3_aa: CASRGLSGDFYEQYF; cdr3_nt: TGTGCCAGCAGGGGGTTGAGCGGGGATTTCTACGAGCAGTACTTC
v_call: TRBV11-3; d_call: TRBD1; j_call: TRBJ1-1; cdr3_length: 13; clone_size: -; cdr3_aa: CASKTGVTTEAFF; cdr3_nt: TGTGCCAGCAAAACAGGGGTGACCACTGAAGCTTTCTTT
v_call: TRBV30; d_call: -; j_call: TRBJ1-4; cdr3_length: 14; clone_size: once; cdr3_aa: CAWAWTATNEKLFF; cdr3_nt: TGTGCCTGGGCCTGGACTGCAACTAATGAAAAACTGTTTTTT
v_call: TRBV16; d_call: -; j_call: TRBJ1-2; cdr3_length: 13; clone_size: once; cdr3_aa: CASIHRAPGGYTF; cdr3_nt: TGTGCCAGCATTCACAGGGCCCCTGGGGGCTACACCTTC
v_call: TRBV7-2; d_call: TRBD2; j_call: TRBJ2-1; cdr3_length: 18; clone_size: -; cdr3_aa: CASSSPVGLAGRYNEQFF; cdr3_nt: TGTGCCAGCAGCTCCCCCGTGGGACTAGCGGGGAGGTACAATGAGCAGTTCTTC
v_call: TRBV10-2; d_call: TRBD1; j_call: TRBJ1-1; cdr3_length: 15; clone_size: -; cdr3_aa: CASSEDRGRGMRAFF; cdr3_nt: TGCGCCAGCAGTGAGGACAGGGGGCGGGGAATGCGAGCTTTCTTT
v_call: TRBV11-3; d_call: TRBD2; j_call: TRBJ2-1; cdr3_length: 13; clone_size: -; cdr3_aa: CASSLTSGGPQFF; cdr3_nt: TGTGCCAGCAGCTTAACTAGCGGGGGCCCGCAGTTCTTC
v_call: TRBV6-5; d_call: -; j_call: TRBJ2-7; cdr3_length: 13; clone_size: -; cdr3_aa: CASNRDPQAEQYF; cdr3_nt: TGTGCCAGCAACCGCGACCCTCAGGCCGAGCAGTACTTC
v_call: TRBV29-1; d_call: -; j_call: TRBJ2-7; cdr3_length: 13; clone_size: once; cdr3_aa: CSVPPGVHHEQYF; cdr3_nt: TGCAGCGTCCCCCCGGGGGTGCACCACGAGCAGTACTTC
v_call: TRBV11-3; d_call: TRBD1; j_call: TRBJ2-3; cdr3_length: 17; clone_size: -; cdr3_aa: CASSLRPGTGQKDTQYF; cdr3_nt: TGTGCCAGCAGCCTTCGCCCCGGGACAGGGCAGAAAGATACGCAGTATTTT
v_call: TRBV30; d_call: -; j_call: TRBJ1-6; cdr3_length: 15; clone_size: -; cdr3_aa: CASSGGPAYNSPLHF; cdr3_nt: TGTGCTTCAAGCGGGGGGCCGGCCTATAATTCACCCCTCCACTTT
v_call: TRBV12-3/TRBV12-4; d_call: -; j_call: TRBJ1-4; cdr3_length: 12; clone_size: -; cdr3_aa: CASSLDTSLLFF; cdr3_nt: TGTGCCAGCAGTCTTGATACAAGTTTACTGTTTTTT
v_call: TRBV30; d_call: -; j_call: TRBJ2-5; cdr3_length: 14; clone_size: -; cdr3_aa: CAWDAGSGQETQYF; cdr3_nt: TGTGCCTGGGACGCTGGCAGCGGCCAAGAGACCCAGTACTTC
v_call: TRBV13; d_call: TRBD1; j_call: TRBJ2-7; cdr3_length: 17; clone_size: once; cdr3_aa: CASSSTPYEDRGGEQYF; cdr3_nt: TGTGCCAGCAGCTCCACCCCTTATGAGGACAGGGGGGGCGAGCAGTACTTC
v_call: TRBV4-1; d_call: TRBD1; j_call: TRBJ1-1; cdr3_length: 18; clone_size: -; cdr3_aa: CASSQTLIQGAMNTEAFF; cdr3_nt: TGCGCCAGCAGCCAAACGTTAATACAGGGGGCTATGAACACTGAAGCTTTCTTT
v_call: TRBV2; d_call: TRBD2; j_call: TRBJ2-1; cdr3_length: 15; clone_size: -; cdr3_aa: CASTLRGGVYNEQFF; cdr3_nt: TGTGCCAGTACCCTTCGGGGGGGGGTATACAATGAGCAGTTCTTC
v_call: TRBV19; d_call: -; j_call: TRBJ2-6; cdr3_length: 15; clone_size: few; cdr3_aa: CASTISSSGANVLTF; cdr3_nt: TGTGCCAGTACCATATCGAGCTCTGGGGCCAACGTCCTGACTTTC
v_call: TRBV24-1; d_call: -; j_call: TRBJ2-1; cdr3_length: 16; clone_size: -; cdr3_aa: CATSDLIRSSYNEQFF; cdr3_nt: TGTGCCACCAGTGATTTGATCCGGAGCTCCTACAATGAGCAGTTCTTC
v_call: TRBV9; d_call: -; j_call: TRBJ2-6; cdr3_length: 17; clone_size: -; cdr3_aa: CASSPPVQRQGANVLTF; cdr3_nt: TGTGCCAGCAGCCCCCCGGTTCAGAGACAAGGGGCCAACGTCCTGACTTTC
v_call: TRBV21-1; d_call: -; j_call: TRBJ2-1; cdr3_length: 16; clone_size: -; cdr3_aa: CASSKLTRAGDNEQFF; cdr3_nt: TGTGCCAGCAGCAAGTTGACGAGGGCGGGGGACAATGAGCAGTTCTTC
v_call: TRBV4-1; d_call: TRBD1; j_call: TRBJ2-5; cdr3_length: 16; clone_size: -; cdr3_aa: CASSRLPGQAQETQYF; cdr3_nt: TGCGCCAGCAGCCGTCTTCCGGGACAGGCGCAAGAGACCCAGTACTTC
v_call: TRBV19; d_call: TRBD1; j_call: TRBJ2-3; cdr3_length: 15; clone_size: -; cdr3_aa: CASRTGQFSTDTQYF; cdr3_nt: TGTGCCAGTAGGACGGGACAGTTTAGCACAGATACGCAGTATTTT
v_call: TRBV7-8; d_call: -; j_call: TRBJ2-4; cdr3_length: 17; clone_size: -; cdr3_aa: CASSRRGIAGAKNIQYF; cdr3_nt: TGTGCCAGCAGCCGCAGAGGCATTGCCGGGGCCAAAAACATTCAGTACTTC
v_call: TRBV7-8; d_call: -; j_call: TRBJ1-1; cdr3_length: 15; clone_size: -; cdr3_aa: CASARRRAVNTEAFF; cdr3_nt: TGTGCCAGCGCCCGTCGCAGGGCGGTGAACACTGAAGCTTTCTTT
v_call: TRBV21-1; d_call: -; j_call: TRBJ2-2; cdr3_length: 17; clone_size: -; cdr3_aa: CASSIPGLAGPTGELFF; cdr3_nt: TGTGCCAGCAGCATTCCGGGACTAGCGGGGCCCACCGGGGAGCTGTTTTTT
v_call: TRBV19; d_call: TRBD1; j_call: TRBJ2-7; cdr3_length: 13; clone_size: -; cdr3_aa: CASSRQGDNEQYF; cdr3_nt: TGTGCCAGTAGTAGACAGGGGGACAACGAGCAGTACTTC
v_call: TRBV7-2; d_call: -; j_call: TRBJ1-1; cdr3_length: 13; clone_size: few; cdr3_aa: CASSLSRNTEAFF; cdr3_nt: TGTGCCAGCAGCTTATCCCGTAACACTGAAGCTTTCTTT
v_call: TRBV7-9; d_call: TRBD1; j_call: TRBJ2-7; cdr3_length: 14; clone_size: -; cdr3_aa: CASSVDRGLKKQYF; cdr3_nt: TGTGCCAGCAGCGTAGACAGGGGGCTAAAGAAGCAGTACTTC
v_call: TRBV6-5; d_call: TRBD1; j_call: TRBJ1-5; cdr3_length: 15; clone_size: -; cdr3_aa: CASSPRGAFNQPQHF; cdr3_nt: TGTGCCAGCAGCCCCAGGGGGGCCTTCAATCAGCCCCAGCATTTT
v_call: TRBV5-4; d_call: TRBD2; j_call: TRBJ2-7; cdr3_length: 18; clone_size: -; cdr3_aa: CASSSAWTSGGSAVGQYF; cdr3_nt: TGTGCCAGCAGCTCAGCATGGACTAGCGGGGGGTCCGCGGTGGGGCAGTACTTC
v_call: TRBV7-2; d_call: -; j_call: TRBJ1-1; cdr3_length: 14; clone_size: -; cdr3_aa: CASSPNRGNTEAFF; cdr3_nt: TGTGCCAGCAGCCCCAATCGAGGGAACACTGAAGCTTTCTTT
v_call: TRBV2; d_call: TRBD1; j_call: TRBJ1-5; cdr3_length: 13; clone_size: -; cdr3_aa: CASSGTVNQPQHF; cdr3_nt: TGTGCCAGCTCCGGGACAGTCAATCAGCCCCAGCATTTT
v_call: TRBV7-8; d_call: TRBD2; j_call: TRBJ2-1; cdr3_length: 17; clone_size: -; cdr3_aa: CASSLMTSGHSYNEQFF; cdr3_nt: TGTGCCAGCAGCTTAATGACTAGCGGACACTCCTACAATGAGCAGTTCTTC
v_call: TRBV7-2; d_call: TRBD2; j_call: TRBJ2-6; cdr3_length: 16; clone_size: -; cdr3_aa: CASSWRTSSGANVLTF; cdr3_nt: TGTGCCAGCAGCTGGCGGACTAGCAGTGGGGCCAACGTCCTGACTTTC
v_call: TRBV2; d_call: -; j_call: TRBJ2-1; cdr3_length: 13; clone_size: -; cdr3_aa: CATEGSVPAGQFF; cdr3_nt: TGTGCCACCGAGGGGAGCGTCCCAGCGGGTCAGTTCTTC
v_call: TRBV21-1; d_call: -; j_call: TRBJ1-3; cdr3_length: 16; clone_size: -; cdr3_aa: CASSKVGQEQEDTIYF; cdr3_nt: TGTGCCAGCAGCAAAGTGGGGCAGGAGCAAGAGGACACCATATATTTT
v_call: TRBV6-5; d_call: -; j_call: TRBJ1-5; cdr3_length: 16; clone_size: -; cdr3_aa: CASSYAVPRTGQPQHF; cdr3_nt: TGTGCCAGCAGTTACGCCGTTCCTAGAACAGGTCAGCCCCAGCATTTT
v_call: TRBV7-9; d_call: -; j_call: TRBJ1-2; cdr3_length: 12; clone_size: -; cdr3_aa: CASSPNHRGYTF; cdr3_nt: TGTGCCAGCAGCCCTAATCACCGTGGCTACACCTTC
v_call: TRBV5-1; d_call: -; j_call: TRBJ1-1; cdr3_length: 15; clone_size: once; cdr3_aa: CASSLGGPLNTEAFF; cdr3_nt: TGCGCCAGCAGCTTGGGCGGGCCATTGAACACTGAAGCTTTCTTT
v_call: TRBV19; d_call: -; j_call: TRBJ1-1; cdr3_length: 13; clone_size: -; cdr3_aa: CASALEGDTEAFF; cdr3_nt: TGTGCCAGTGCACTGGAAGGGGACACTGAAGCTTTCTTT